Listed below are T cell receptor beta chains from one sample, sequenced in a study of blood T cells in healthy people across ages. TCRdb redid the calling of the 5' RACE reads with MiXCR, one entry per CDR3 protein. This table has about 1.4 million distinct CDR3 sequences, approximately 60% appearing once. The sequenced sample was blood. These TCRs come from a young man in good health. The CDR3 runs from the conserved cysteine through the conserved F or W. The D gene is left open where the match is weak. The size entry is marked missing in some rows and otherwise reads once, few, many or a size class.

V: TRBV30; size: -; J: TRBJ1-4; length: 15; D: -; CDR3: CAWSPLGRDEEKLFF; DNA: TGTGCCTGGAGCCCCTTAGGCAGGGATGAGGAAAAACTGTTTTTT
V: TRBV3-1; size: few; J: TRBJ2-7; length: 14; D: -; CDR3: CASSQGESLGEQYF; DNA: TGTGCCAGCAGCCAAGGGGAATCCCTGGGCGAGCAGTACTTC
V: TRBV7-6; size: -; J: TRBJ2-3; length: 19; D: TRBD2; CDR3: CASSLFPRPSGSMTDTQYF; DNA: TGTGCCAGCAGCTTATTTCCCAGGCCTAGCGGGAGTATGACAGATACGCAGTATTTT
V: TRBV11-2; size: -; J: TRBJ2-7; length: 15; D: -; CDR3: CASSLEGKGHYEQYF; DNA: TGTGCCAGCAGCTTAGAGGGGAAGGGGCACTACGAGCAGTACTTC
V: TRBV29-1; size: -; J: TRBJ2-2; length: 11; D: -; CDR3: CTARTTGELFF; DNA: TGCACCGCGCGGACCACCGGGGAGCTGTTTTTT
V: TRBV25-1; size: -; J: TRBJ1-5; length: 15; D: -; CDR3: CASKPAGVGNQPQHF; DNA: TGTGCCAGCAAACCGGCGGGTGTTGGCAATCAGCCCCAGCATTTT
V: TRBV5-5; size: -; J: TRBJ2-7; length: 16; D: TRBD2; CDR3: CASSLVRTSGYYEQYF; DNA: TGTGCCAGCAGCTTGGTTCGGACTAGCGGGTACTACGAGCAGTACTTC
V: TRBV28; size: -; J: TRBJ1-1; length: 14; D: -; CDR3: CASRWGGMGTEAFF; DNA: TGTGCCAGCAGGTGGGGGGGCATGGGAACTGAAGCTTTCTTT
V: TRBV7-9; size: -; J: TRBJ1-4; length: 12; D: -; CDR3: CASSLVYGKLFF; DNA: TGTGCCAGCAGCTTAGTTTATGGAAAACTGTTTTTT
V: TRBV10-3; size: -; J: TRBJ2-3; length: 14; D: -; CDR3: CAISDVRVGDTQYF; DNA: TGTGCCATCAGTGATGTCCGAGTCGGGGATACGCAGTATTTT
V: TRBV20-1; size: once; J: TRBJ2-7; length: 16; D: TRBD2; CDR3: CSATTSGRALRYEQYF; DNA: TGCAGTGCTACCACTAGCGGGAGGGCCTTACGCTACGAGCAGTACTTC
V: TRBV4-2; size: -; J: TRBJ2-3; length: 16; D: TRBD2; CDR3: CASSQKRGTSTDTQYF; DNA: TGTGCCAGCAGTCAAAAGCGGGGTACTAGCACAGATACGCAGTATTTT
V: TRBV5-1; size: -; J: TRBJ1-1; length: 15; D: -; CDR3: CASSWGGRPNAEAFF; DNA: TGCGCCAGCAGCTGGGGGGGGCGCCCCAACGCTGAAGCTTTCTTT
V: TRBV7-9; size: -; J: TRBJ1-6; length: 17; D: -; CDR3: CASSLRTVASYNSPLHF; DNA: TGTGCCAGCAGCTTGAGGACAGTTGCCTCCTATAATTCACCCCTCCACTTT
V: TRBV6-5; size: -; J: TRBJ2-5; length: 16; D: -; CDR3: CASSTPSGTNQETQYF; DNA: TGTGCCAGCAGTACCCCCTCCGGGACCAACCAAGAGACCCAGTACTTC
V: TRBV7-2; size: -; J: TRBJ1-2; length: 12; D: -; CDR3: CASSLHYYGYTF; DNA: TGTGCCAGCAGCCTTCACTACTATGGCTACACCTTC
V: TRBV14; size: -; J: TRBJ2-1; length: 14; D: -; CDR3: CASSHIVTRGEQFF; DNA: TGTGCCAGCAGCCATATCGTCACTAGGGGGGAGCAGTTCTTC
V: TRBV2; size: -; J: TRBJ1-4; length: 15; D: -; CDR3: CASNHLGDEEEKLFF; DNA: TGTGCCAGCAATCACTTGGGGGACGAGGAGGAAAAACTGTTTTTT
V: TRBV7-2; size: -; J: TRBJ2-1; length: 14; D: -; CDR3: CASSFTGWGAEQFF; DNA: TGTGCCAGCAGCTTCACCGGCTGGGGTGCGGAGCAGTTCTTC
V: TRBV6-6; size: few; J: TRBJ2-7; length: 16; D: -; CDR3: CASSPGGWDSSYEQYF; DNA: TGTGCCAGCAGTCCCGGGGGTTGGGACAGCTCCTACGAGCAGTACTTC
V: TRBV4-3; size: once; J: TRBJ1-2; length: 15; D: TRBD1; CDR3: CASSPGFLRTGGYTF; DNA: TGCGCCAGCAGCCCTGGATTTCTGAGGACAGGGGGCTACACCTTC
V: TRBV9; size: -; J: TRBJ1-1; length: 13; D: -; CDR3: CASRGSENTEAFF; DNA: TGTGCCAGCAGGGGCTCAGAGAACACTGAAGCTTTCTTT
V: TRBV5-1; size: -; J: TRBJ1-1; length: 17; D: TRBD1; CDR3: CASSLDEAGGGNTEAFF; DNA: TGCGCCAGCAGCTTGGATGAGGCAGGGGGGGGGAATACTGAAGCTTTCTTT
V: TRBV29-1; size: -; J: TRBJ2-7; length: 15; D: TRBD1; CDR3: CSVEFRDRDSYEQYF; DNA: TGCAGCGTTGAATTCCGGGACAGGGATTCCTACGAGCAGTACTTC
V: TRBV6-2/TRBV6-3; size: -; J: TRBJ2-7; length: 15; D: -; CDR3: CASSPHGTSYNEQYF; DNA: TGTGCCAGCAGTCCCCACGGGACATCCTACAATGAGCAGTACTTC
V: TRBV10-3; size: -; J: TRBJ1-2; length: 15; D: TRBD1; CDR3: CAIRDRPPTDYGYTF; DNA: TGTGCCATCAGGGACAGGCCTCCCACGGACTATGGCTACACCTTC
V: TRBV20-1; size: few; J: TRBJ1-5; length: 14; D: -; CDR3: CSAKRAYSNQPQHF; DNA: TGCAGTGCGAAGAGGGCGTATAGCAATCAGCCCCAGCATTTT
V: TRBV20-1; size: -; J: TRBJ2-7; length: 14; D: TRBD1; CDR3: CSAGQGALTYEQYF; DNA: TGCAGTGCCGGACAGGGGGCTTTAACCTACGAGCAGTACTTC
V: TRBV3-1; size: -; J: TRBJ2-1; length: 15; D: TRBD2; CDR3: CASSLSGNGYNEQFF; DNA: TGTGCCAGCAGCCTCAGCGGGAATGGTTACAATGAGCAGTTCTTC
V: TRBV20-1; size: -; J: TRBJ2-1; length: 15; D: TRBD2; CDR3: CSARGRGPRGNEQFF; DNA: TGCAGTGCTCGTGGGAGGGGTCCTAGGGGCAATGAGCAGTTCTTC
V: TRBV7-9; size: -; J: TRBJ1-1; length: 15; D: TRBD1; CDR3: CASSTHRGMKTEAFF; DNA: TGTGCCAGCAGCACTCACAGGGGGATGAAGACTGAAGCTTTCTTT